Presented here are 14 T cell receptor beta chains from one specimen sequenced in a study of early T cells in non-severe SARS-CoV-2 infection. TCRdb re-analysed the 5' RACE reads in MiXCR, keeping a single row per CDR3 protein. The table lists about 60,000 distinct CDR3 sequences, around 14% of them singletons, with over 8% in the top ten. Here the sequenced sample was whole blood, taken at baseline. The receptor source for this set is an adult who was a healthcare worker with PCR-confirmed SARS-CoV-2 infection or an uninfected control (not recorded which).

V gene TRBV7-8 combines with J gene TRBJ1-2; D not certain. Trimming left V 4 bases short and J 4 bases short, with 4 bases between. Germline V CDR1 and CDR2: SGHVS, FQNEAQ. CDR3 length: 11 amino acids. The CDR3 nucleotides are TGTGCCAGCAGCTCAACCTATGGCTACACCTTC. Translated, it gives CASSSTYGYTF. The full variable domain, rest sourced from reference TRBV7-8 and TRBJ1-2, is GAGVSQSPRYKVAKRGQDVALRCDPISGHVSLFWYQQALGQGPEFLTYFQNEAQLDKSGLPSDRFFAERPEGSVSTLKIQRTQQEDSAVYLCASSSTYGYTFGSGTRLTVV.

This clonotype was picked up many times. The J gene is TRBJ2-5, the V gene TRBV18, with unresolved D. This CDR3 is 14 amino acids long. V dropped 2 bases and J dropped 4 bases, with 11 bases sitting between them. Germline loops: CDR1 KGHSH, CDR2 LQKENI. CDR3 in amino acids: CASSPASGLETQYF. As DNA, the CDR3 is TGTGCCAGCTCACCAGCTTCCGGGTTAGAGACCCAGTACTTC.

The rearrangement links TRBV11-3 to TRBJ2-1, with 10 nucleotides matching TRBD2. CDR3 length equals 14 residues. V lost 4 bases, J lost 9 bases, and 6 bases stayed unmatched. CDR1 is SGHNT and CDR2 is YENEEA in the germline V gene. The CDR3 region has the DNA TGTGCCAGCAGCTCGGGACTAGCGCGGGGTGAGCAGTTCTTC. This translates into CASSSGLARGEQFF.

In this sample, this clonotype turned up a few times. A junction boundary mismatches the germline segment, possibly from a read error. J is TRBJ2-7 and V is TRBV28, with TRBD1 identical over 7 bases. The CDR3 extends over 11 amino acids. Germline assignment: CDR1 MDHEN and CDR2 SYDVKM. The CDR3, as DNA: TGTGCCAGCAGTTCCAGGGACAGAGACGAATTC. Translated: CASSSRDRDEF.

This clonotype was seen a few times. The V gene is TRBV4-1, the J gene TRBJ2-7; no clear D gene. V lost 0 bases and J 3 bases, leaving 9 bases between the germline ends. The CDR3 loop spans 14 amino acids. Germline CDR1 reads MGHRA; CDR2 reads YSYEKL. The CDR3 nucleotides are TGCGCCAGCAGCCAAGAGTACTTGAGCTACGAGCAGTACTTC. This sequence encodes CASSQEYLSYEQYF.

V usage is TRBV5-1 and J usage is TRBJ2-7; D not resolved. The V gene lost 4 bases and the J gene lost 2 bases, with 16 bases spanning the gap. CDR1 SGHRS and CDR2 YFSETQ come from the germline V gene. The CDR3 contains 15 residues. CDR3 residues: CASSKELSTTYEQYF. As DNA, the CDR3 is TGCGCCAGCAGCAAGGAACTTTCGACCACCTACGAGCAGTACTTC.

As DNA, the CDR3 is TGTGCCAGCAGTTTTTCCCACTACAATGAGCAGTTCTTC. Residues: CASSFSHYNEQFF. The chain links TRBV12-3 or TRBV12-4 to TRBJ2-1; no firm D call. V was cut by 3 bases and J by 3 bases, with 6 bases left in between. The CDR3 covers 13 residues.

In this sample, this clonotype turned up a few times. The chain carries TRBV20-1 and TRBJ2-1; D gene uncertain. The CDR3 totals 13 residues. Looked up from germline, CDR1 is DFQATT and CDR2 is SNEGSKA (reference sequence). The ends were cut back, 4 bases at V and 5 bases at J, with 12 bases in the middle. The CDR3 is CSAMTGRNNEQFF. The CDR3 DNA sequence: TGCAGTGCTATGACTGGAAGGAACAATGAGCAGTTCTTC.

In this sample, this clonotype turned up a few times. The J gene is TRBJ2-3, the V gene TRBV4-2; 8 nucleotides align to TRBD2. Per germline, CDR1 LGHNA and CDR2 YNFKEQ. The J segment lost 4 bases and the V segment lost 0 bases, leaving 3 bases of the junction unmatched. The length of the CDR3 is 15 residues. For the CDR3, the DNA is TGTGCCAGCAGCCAAGATCGGGGGGGGCCAGATACGCAGTATTTT. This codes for CASSQDRGGPDTQYF.

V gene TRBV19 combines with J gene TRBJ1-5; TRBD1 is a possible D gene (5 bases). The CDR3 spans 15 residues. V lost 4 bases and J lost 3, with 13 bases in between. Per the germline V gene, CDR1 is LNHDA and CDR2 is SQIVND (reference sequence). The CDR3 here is CASSTTGGINQPQHF. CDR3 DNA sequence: TGTGCCAGTAGTACCACCGGGGGGATCAATCAGCCCCAGCATTTT.

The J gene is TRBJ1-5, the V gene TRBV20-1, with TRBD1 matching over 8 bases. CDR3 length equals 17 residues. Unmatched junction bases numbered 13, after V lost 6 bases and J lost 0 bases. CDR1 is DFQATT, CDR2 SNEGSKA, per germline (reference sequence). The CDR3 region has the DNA TGCAGTGCACCTATGGACAGGGACAAATATAGCAATCAGCCCCAGCATTTT. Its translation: CSAPMDRDKYSNQPQHF.

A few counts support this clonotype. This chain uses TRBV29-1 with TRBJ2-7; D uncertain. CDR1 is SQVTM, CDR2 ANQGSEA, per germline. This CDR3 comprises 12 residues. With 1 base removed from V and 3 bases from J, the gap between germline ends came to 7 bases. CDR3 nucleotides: TGCAGCGTTGAAGCGAGCAGCTACGAGCAGTACTTC. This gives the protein CSVEASSYEQYF.

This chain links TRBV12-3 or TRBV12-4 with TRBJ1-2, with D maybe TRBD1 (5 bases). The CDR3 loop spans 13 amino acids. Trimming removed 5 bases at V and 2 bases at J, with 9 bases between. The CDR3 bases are TGTGCCAGCAGTCCCAGGGAAAACTATGGCTACACCTTC. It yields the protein CASSPRENYGYTF.

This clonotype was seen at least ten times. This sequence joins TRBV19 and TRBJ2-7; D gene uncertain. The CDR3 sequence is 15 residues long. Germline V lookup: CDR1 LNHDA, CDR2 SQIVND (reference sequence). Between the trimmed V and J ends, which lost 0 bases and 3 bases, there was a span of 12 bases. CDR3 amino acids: CASSIESQPLYEQYF. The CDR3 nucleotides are TGTGCCAGTAGTATAGAGTCACAGCCACTCTACGAGCAGTACTTC.